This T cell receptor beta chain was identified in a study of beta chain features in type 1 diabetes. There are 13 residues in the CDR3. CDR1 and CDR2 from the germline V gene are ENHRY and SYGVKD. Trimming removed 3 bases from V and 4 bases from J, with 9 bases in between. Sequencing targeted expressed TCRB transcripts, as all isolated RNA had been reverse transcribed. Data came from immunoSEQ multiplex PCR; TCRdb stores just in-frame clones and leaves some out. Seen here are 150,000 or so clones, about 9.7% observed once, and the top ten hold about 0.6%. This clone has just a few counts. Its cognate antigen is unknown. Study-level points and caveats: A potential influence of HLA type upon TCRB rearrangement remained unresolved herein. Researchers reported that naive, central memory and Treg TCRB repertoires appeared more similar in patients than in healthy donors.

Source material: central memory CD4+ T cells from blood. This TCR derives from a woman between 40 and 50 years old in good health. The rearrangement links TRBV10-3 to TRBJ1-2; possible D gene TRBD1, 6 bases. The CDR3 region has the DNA TGTGCCATCAGTGAAGGACAGCTCTATGGCTACACCTTC. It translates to CAISEGQLYGYTF.